Listed below are T cell receptor beta chains from one sample, sequenced in a study of PD-1 blockade in classical Hodgkin lymphoma. Clones were read by immunoSEQ multiplex PCR, and TCRdb kept only the in-frame ones, dropping some. This table holds about 22,000 clones, 65% to 80% found once. The specimen comprised CD4+ T cells from blood, sampled before the fourth cycle of nivolumab. The source is a human donor with classical Hodgkin lymphoma. Each CDR3 is given with its conserved first and last residue. Fields, in order: clone size, CDR3 length, J gene, D gene, V gene, CDR3 DNA, CDR3 protein. D genes are given only for firm matches. Clone sizes are given selectively: once, few, many, or a class where the clone is expanded.

size: once
length: 16
J: TRBJ2-7
D: TRBD1
V: TRBV5-8
DNA: TGTGCCAGCAGCTCCCCTCCGGGACAGGGTGTCTACGAGCAGTACTTC
CDR3: CASSSPPGQGVYEQYF

size: NA
length: 15
J: TRBJ1-4
D: NA
V: TRBV28
DNA: TGTGCCAGCAACCACAGGGTCGGTAGGCAAGAAAAACTGTTTTTT
CDR3: CASNHRVGRQEKLFF

size: NA
length: 16
J: TRBJ2-3
D: TRBD2
V: TRBV7-2
DNA: TGTGCCAGCAGCTTAGCGCTAGCGGGGGCCACAGATACGCAGTATTTT
CDR3: CASSLALAGATDTQYF

size: NA
length: 15
J: TRBJ1-6
D: NA
V: TRBV6-5
DNA: TGTGCCAGCAGTTACTCCGGGGGCTTGGGTTCACCCCTCCACTTT
CDR3: CASSYSGGLGSPLHF

size: NA
length: 17
J: TRBJ2-2
D: NA
V: TRBV7-9
DNA: TGTGCCAGCAGCTCTCACAGGGCCCTCGCGAACACCGGGGAGCTGTTTTTT
CDR3: CASSSHRALANTGELFF

size: NA
length: 14
J: TRBJ2-5
D: NA
V: TRBV19
DNA: TGTGCCAGTAGTATTGGAATCGGCCAAGAGACCCAGTACTTC
CDR3: CASSIGIGQETQYF

size: NA
length: 15
J: TRBJ2-3
D: TRBD2
V: TRBV7-9
DNA: TGTGCCAGCAGCCAAGAGCTAGCGGGGACAGATACGCAGTATTTT
CDR3: CASSQELAGTDTQYF

size: once
length: 17
J: TRBJ1-2
D: NA
V: TRBV2
DNA: TGTGCCAGCAGTGAAGCGGGGGTTTTGGGGAGAAACTATGGCTACACCTTC
CDR3: CASSEAGVLGRNYGYTF

size: NA
length: 13
J: TRBJ1-1
D: NA
V: TRBV5-4
DNA: TGTGCCAGCCTCAACAGCATGAACACTGAAGCTTTCTTT
CDR3: CASLNSMNTEAFF

size: NA
length: 14
J: TRBJ2-3
D: NA
V: TRBV10-3
DNA: TGTGCCATCAAGAGGGACCTAAGCACAGATACGCAGTATTTT
CDR3: CAIKRDLSTDTQYF

size: NA
length: 16
J: TRBJ2-3
D: NA
V: TRBV10-1
DNA: TGCGCCAGCAGTGAAACTGAAGGGCTGAATAAGGGTACGCAGTATTTT
CDR3: CASSETEGLNKGTQYF

size: NA
length: 14
J: TRBJ2-3
D: NA
V: TRBV5-1
DNA: TGCGCCAGCTGGGGGAGGGGGGGCCCGAATACGCAGTATTTT
CDR3: CASWGRGGPNTQYF

size: NA
length: 16
J: TRBJ1-5
D: NA
V: TRBV5-1
DNA: TGCGCCAGCAGCCGCGAGATAACAGGAGGCAATCAGCCCCAGCATTTT
CDR3: CASSREITGGNQPQHF

size: NA
length: 15
J: TRBJ2-7
D: TRBD1
V: TRBV4-1
DNA: TGCGCCAGCAGCCCTAGAAGGGGACAGACCTACGAGCAGTACTTC
CDR3: CASSPRRGQTYEQYF

size: NA
length: 14
J: TRBJ2-7
D: NA
V: TRBV5-4
DNA: TGTGCCAGCAGCTCCGGGACGGCAACCTACGAGCAGTACTTC
CDR3: CASSSGTATYEQYF

size: NA
length: 17
J: TRBJ1-6
D: TRBD1
V: TRBV10-3
DNA: TGTGCCATCAGTGAGGAGGGACAGGGCGTGTTAGGTTCACCCCTCCACTTT
CDR3: CAISEEGQGVLGSPLHF

size: NA
length: 14
J: TRBJ2-3
D: TRBD2
V: TRBV18
DNA: TGTGCCAGCTCACTAGCGGGGGGCACAGATACGCAGTATTTT
CDR3: CASSLAGGTDTQYF

size: few
length: 15
J: TRBJ2-7
D: TRBD1
V: TRBV7-3
DNA: TGTGCCAGCAGTCTAACGGGACAGAGCTCCTACGAGCAGTACTTC
CDR3: CASSLTGQSSYEQYF

size: NA
length: 15
J: TRBJ2-6
D: NA
V: TRBV5-6
DNA: TGTGCCAGCAGCGGGTTTTTCTCTGGGGCCAACGTCCTGACTTTC
CDR3: CASSGFFSGANVLTF

size: NA
length: 14
J: TRBJ1-2
D: NA
V: TRBV27
DNA: TGTGCCAGCAGTTTAAAAGGAGGGAACTATGGCTACACCTTC
CDR3: CASSLKGGNYGYTF

size: NA
length: 12
J: TRBJ2-2
D: NA
V: TRBV30
DNA: TGTGCCTGGAGTCTCTACACCGGGGAGCTGTTTTTT
CDR3: CAWSLYTGELFF

size: NA
length: 13
J: TRBJ1-2
D: NA
V: TRBV19
DNA: TGTGCCAGTAGTATAGCTGGTAACTATGGCTACACCTTC
CDR3: CASSIAGNYGYTF

size: once
length: 14
J: TRBJ2-3
D: NA
V: TRBV5-1
DNA: TGCGCCAGCAGCTTGAGTTGGGGGGTAGATACGCAGTATTTT
CDR3: CASSLSWGVDTQYF

size: once
length: 16
J: TRBJ1-2
D: TRBD1
V: TRBV18
DNA: TGTGCCAGCTCCAATTCCGGGACAGGATATTCCTATGGCTACACCTTC
CDR3: CASSNSGTGYSYGYTF

size: NA
length: 13
J: TRBJ1-5
D: NA
V: TRBV4-3
DNA: TGCGCCAGCAGCCAAGATCGGGATCAGCCCCAGCATTTT
CDR3: CASSQDRDQPQHF

size: NA
length: 16
J: TRBJ1-3
D: NA
V: TRBV5-5
DNA: TGTGCCAGCAGCTTGGAAGGCAGGGGTTACGGAAACACCATATATTTT
CDR3: CASSLEGRGYGNTIYF

size: NA
length: 13
J: TRBJ1-1
D: NA
V: TRBV6-5
DNA: TGTGCCAGCAGTTACGAGGGAGACACTGAAGCTTTCTTT
CDR3: CASSYEGDTEAFF

size: NA
length: 16
J: TRBJ2-5
D: TRBD2
V: TRBV19
DNA: TGTGCCAGTAGTATGTTGCTAGCGGGGGGGAAAGAGACCCAGTACTTC
CDR3: CASSMLLAGGKETQYF

size: NA
length: 16
J: TRBJ1-6
D: NA
V: TRBV7-8
DNA: TGTGCCAGCAGCCCCCCCGGAAGACTAGATAATTCACCCCTCCACTTT
CDR3: CASSPPGRLDNSPLHF

size: once
length: 15
J: TRBJ2-1
D: TRBD1
V: TRBV5-1
DNA: TGCGCCAGCAGCTCGGGACAGCTAGTTCGGAATGAGCAGTTCTTC
CDR3: CASSSGQLVRNEQFF

size: NA
length: 13
J: TRBJ1-2
D: NA
V: TRBV7-6
DNA: TGTGCCAGCAGCTTAGACGCAGACTATGGCTACACCTTC
CDR3: CASSLDADYGYTF

size: NA
length: 13
J: TRBJ2-5
D: NA
V: TRBV28
DNA: TGTGCCAGCGGCGGGAACGCTGGAGAGACCCAGTACTTC
CDR3: CASGGNAGETQYF

size: few
length: 12
J: TRBJ1-2
D: NA
V: TRBV5-1
DNA: TGCGCCAGCAGCTTGGCCAACCAGGGCTACACCTTC
CDR3: CASSLANQGYTF

size: NA
length: 11
J: TRBJ1-5
D: NA
V: TRBV18
DNA: TGTGCCAGCTCACCACCAGGACACCAGCATTTT
CDR3: CASSPPGHQHF

size: NA
length: 15
J: TRBJ2-7
D: NA
V: TRBV10-3
DNA: TGTGCCATCAGTGAACTCGACAGTTCGTCCTACGAGCAGTACTTC
CDR3: CAISELDSSSYEQYF

size: NA
length: 14
J: TRBJ1-3
D: TRBD1
V: TRBV19
DNA: TGTGCCAGTAGTTCGGGGACAGGCGGAAACACCATATATTTT
CDR3: CASSSGTGGNTIYF

size: few
length: 16
J: TRBJ1-2
D: TRBD1
V: TRBV6-4
DNA: TGTGCCAGCAGTGACTCAAACAGGGGTAACCATTATGGCTACACCTTC
CDR3: CASSDSNRGNHYGYTF

size: NA
length: 12
J: TRBJ2-7
D: TRBD1
V: TRBV29-1
DNA: TGCAGCGCCCAGGGGGCGACCTACGAGCAGTACTTC
CDR3: CSAQGATYEQYF

size: NA
length: 12
J: TRBJ1-2
D: TRBD1
V: TRBV6-6
DNA: TGTGCCAGCAGGGGACAGGGAGGAGGCTACACCTTC
CDR3: CASRGQGGGYTF

size: NA
length: 18
J: TRBJ1-1
D: TRBD1
V: TRBV5-8
DNA: TGTGCCAGCAGCTTGGTCCCCCTTCGGACAGGGGGGAACACTGAAGCTTTCTTT
CDR3: CASSLVPLRTGGNTEAFF

size: NA
length: 13
J: TRBJ2-1
D: NA
V: TRBV5-1
DNA: TGCGCCAGCAGCCCCGGCAGTTACAATGAGCAGTTCTTC
CDR3: CASSPGSYNEQFF

size: NA
length: 17
J: TRBJ1-3
D: NA
V: TRBV18
DNA: TGTGCCAGCTCACCACCCCCGGGGGCTCGATCTGGAAACACCATATATTTT
CDR3: CASSPPPGARSGNTIYF

size: NA
length: 14
J: TRBJ1-4
D: NA
V: TRBV7-9
DNA: TGTGCCAGCAGCTTAGTCGCCACCGCCGAAAAACTGTTTTTT
CDR3: CASSLVATAEKLFF

size: NA
length: 14
J: TRBJ2-7
D: TRBD2
V: TRBV27
DNA: TGTGCCAGCAGGATAGCGGGGGGCTTTTACGAGCAGTACTTC
CDR3: CASRIAGGFYEQYF

size: few
length: 10
J: TRBJ1-5
D: NA
V: TRBV20-1
DNA: TGCAGTGCTGCCTCTGGGCCCCAGCATTTT
CDR3: CSAASGPQHF

size: NA
length: 16
J: TRBJ2-3
D: NA
V: TRBV4-3
DNA: TGCGCCAGCAGCCAAGATTGGGGGGCTAGCACAGATACGCAGTATTTT
CDR3: CASSQDWGASTDTQYF

size: NA
length: 18
J: TRBJ1-6
D: NA
V: TRBV28
DNA: TGTGCCAGCAGTTTAGGAAGTCTGGGGAGCTCCTATAATTCACCCCTCCACTTT
CDR3: CASSLGSLGSSYNSPLHF

size: NA
length: 15
J: TRBJ2-3
D: TRBD1
V: TRBV6-6
DNA: TGTGCCAGCAGGAAGGGGACAGACTACACAGATACGCAGTATTTT
CDR3: CASRKGTDYTDTQYF

size: NA
length: 12
J: TRBJ2-7
D: TRBD1
V: TRBV6-5
DNA: TGTGCCAGCCGGGACAGGGACTACGAGCAGTACTTC
CDR3: CASRDRDYEQYF

size: NA
length: 16
J: TRBJ2-2
D: TRBD2
V: TRBV9
DNA: TGTGCCAGCAGCGTAGGGACTAGCGGGGGGTTCGGGGAGCTGTTTTTT
CDR3: CASSVGTSGGFGELFF

size: few
length: 13
J: TRBJ1-4
D: NA
V: TRBV5-4
DNA: TGTGCCAGCAGCTTGGAGGGGACTGAAAAACTGTTTTTT
CDR3: CASSLEGTEKLFF

size: NA
length: 15
J: TRBJ2-5
D: NA
V: TRBV11-1
DNA: TGTGCCAGCAGCTTAACTACTAGTTTGGGGCAGACCCAGTACTTC
CDR3: CASSLTTSLGQTQYF

size: few
length: 15
J: TRBJ1-2
D: NA
V: TRBV6-1
DNA: TGTGCCAGCAGTGAAACCCCAGGGCAAAGCTATGGCTACACCTTC
CDR3: CASSETPGQSYGYTF

size: NA
length: 15
J: TRBJ2-1
D: TRBD2
V: TRBV12-5
DNA: TGTGCTAGTGGCAAGCGGGGGGGTCAAGGCAATGAGCAGTTCTTC
CDR3: CASGKRGGQGNEQFF

size: NA
length: 15
J: TRBJ2-7
D: NA
V: TRBV25-1
DNA: TGTGCCAGCAGTGGACGGAGAGCAGACTCCTACGAGCAGTACTTC
CDR3: CASSGRRADSYEQYF